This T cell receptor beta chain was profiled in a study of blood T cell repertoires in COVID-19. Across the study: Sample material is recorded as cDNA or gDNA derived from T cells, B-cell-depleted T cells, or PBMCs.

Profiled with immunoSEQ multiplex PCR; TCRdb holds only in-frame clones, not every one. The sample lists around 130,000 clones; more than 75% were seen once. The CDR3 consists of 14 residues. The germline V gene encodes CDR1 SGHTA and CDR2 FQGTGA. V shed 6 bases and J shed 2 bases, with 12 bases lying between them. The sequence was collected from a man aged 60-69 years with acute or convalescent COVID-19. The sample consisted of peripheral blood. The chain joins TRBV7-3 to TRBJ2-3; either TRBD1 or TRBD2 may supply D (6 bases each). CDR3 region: CASSLGGITDTQYF. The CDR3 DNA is TGTGCCAGCAGTTTAGGGGGGATCACAGATACGCAGTATTTT.